These T cell receptor beta chains were read from a single sample in a study of blood T cell repertoires in COVID-19. The repertoire was sequenced with immunoSEQ multiplex PCR; TCRdb's copy has only in-frame clones and lacks some. The table records around 140,000 clones, over 60% of them present only once. The sequenced sample was peripheral blood. The origin of the receptors is a man between 45 and 60 years old with acute or convalescent COVID-19. Both conserved end residues are part of each CDR3. Fields, in order: V gene, clone size, D gene, J gene, CDR3 DNA, CDR3 protein. D genes are given only for firm matches. Only part of the rows carry a size: once, few, many, or a class if the clone is expanded.

v_call: TRBV7-6; clone_size: -; d_call: -; j_call: TRBJ1-5; cdr3_nt: TGTGCCAGCTCTCCGGGATATAGCAATCAGCCCCAGCATTTT; cdr3_aa: CASSPGYSNQPQHF
v_call: TRBV19; clone_size: -; d_call: -; j_call: TRBJ1-2; cdr3_nt: TGTGCCAGTAGTATAGATTTACAGATTAACTATGGCTACACCTTC; cdr3_aa: CASSIDLQINYGYTF
v_call: TRBV29-1; clone_size: -; d_call: -; j_call: TRBJ1-1; cdr3_nt: TGCAGCGTTGAAATGACGGGTTCTGAAGCTTTCTTT; cdr3_aa: CSVEMTGSEAFF
v_call: TRBV5-1; clone_size: -; d_call: TRBD2; j_call: TRBJ2-1; cdr3_nt: TGCGCCAGCAGCCTATTTCAAGCGGGGTTCGGCAATGAGCAGTTCTTC; cdr3_aa: CASSLFQAGFGNEQFF
v_call: TRBV15; clone_size: -; d_call: TRBD1; j_call: TRBJ1-2; cdr3_nt: TGTGCCACCAGCAGAGGTGACAGGGGGAACTATGGCTACACCTTC; cdr3_aa: CATSRGDRGNYGYTF
v_call: TRBV7-2; clone_size: -; d_call: -; j_call: TRBJ2-1; cdr3_nt: TGTGCCAGCAGCGCGACTAGTCTCTCCTACAATGAGCAGTTCTTC; cdr3_aa: CASSATSLSYNEQFF
v_call: TRBV19; clone_size: -; d_call: TRBD1; j_call: TRBJ1-4; cdr3_nt: TGTGCCAGTAAACCTTCGGGACAGGGGAATGAAAAACTGTTTTTT; cdr3_aa: CASKPSGQGNEKLFF
v_call: TRBV11-2; clone_size: -; d_call: TRBD2; j_call: TRBJ2-5; cdr3_nt: TGTGCCAGCTCCGCGGGGGGCCTAGGAGAGACCCAGTACTTC; cdr3_aa: CASSAGGLGETQYF
v_call: TRBV29-1; clone_size: -; d_call: -; j_call: TRBJ2-5; cdr3_nt: TGCAGCGTTAGACGATCGGCGGGACTCCAAGAGACCCAGTACTTC; cdr3_aa: CSVRRSAGLQETQYF
v_call: TRBV25-1; clone_size: -; d_call: -; j_call: TRBJ2-1; cdr3_nt: TGTGCCAGCAGTGAGTGGAGGGAGCAGTTCTTC; cdr3_aa: CASSEWREQFF
v_call: TRBV3-1/TRBV3-2; clone_size: -; d_call: -; j_call: TRBJ1-2; cdr3_nt: TGTGCCAGCAGCCAGGCAGGCTATGGCTACACCTTC; cdr3_aa: CASSQAGYGYTF
v_call: TRBV7-3; clone_size: -; d_call: -; j_call: TRBJ2-3; cdr3_nt: TGTGCCAGCAGCCTTGAAAGGAGTAATCGGTATTTT; cdr3_aa: CASSLERSNRYF
v_call: TRBV27; clone_size: -; d_call: TRBD1; j_call: TRBJ2-7; cdr3_nt: TGTGCCAGCAGTACCTCTTGGACAGGAAACTACGAGCAGTACTTC; cdr3_aa: CASSTSWTGNYEQYF
v_call: TRBV4-2; clone_size: once; d_call: TRBD1; j_call: TRBJ1-1; cdr3_nt: TGTGCCAGCAGCCCGACAGGGGGTACTGAAGCTTTCTTT; cdr3_aa: CASSPTGGTEAFF
v_call: TRBV27; clone_size: few; d_call: -; j_call: TRBJ1-6; cdr3_nt: TGTGCCAGCAGTTTGAGAGGTTCGGGCAGGGCAATTTTGGGGTCACCCCTCCACTTT; cdr3_aa: CASSLRGSGRAILGSPLHF
v_call: TRBV18; clone_size: -; d_call: TRBD1; j_call: TRBJ1-1; cdr3_nt: TGTGCCAGCTCACCCTACATCGGGACAGGGTCTTATGCTTTCTTT; cdr3_aa: CASSPYIGTGSYAFF
v_call: TRBV9; clone_size: once; d_call: -; j_call: TRBJ1-6; cdr3_nt: TGTGCCAGCAGCCGGGAGGGGATGAATTCACCCCTCCACTTT; cdr3_aa: CASSREGMNSPLHF
v_call: TRBV5-8; clone_size: -; d_call: -; j_call: TRBJ1-5; cdr3_nt: TGTGCCAGCAGCTTCGGCGGGTTAAACAATCAGCCCCAGCATTTT; cdr3_aa: CASSFGGLNNQPQHF
v_call: TRBV19; clone_size: few; d_call: -; j_call: TRBJ2-1; cdr3_nt: TGTGCCAGTAGTGTAAACAGGGAAATCTATTGGGAGCAGTTCTTC; cdr3_aa: CASSVNREIYWEQFF
v_call: TRBV6-1; clone_size: few; d_call: -; j_call: TRBJ1-3; cdr3_nt: TGTGCCAGCAGTGAAGAGGCCGGGGGAGGAAACACCATATATTTT; cdr3_aa: CASSEEAGGGNTIYF
v_call: TRBV4-1; clone_size: -; d_call: TRBD1; j_call: TRBJ1-6; cdr3_nt: TGCGCCAGCAGCCAAGATGCCACAGGGGAAGGCTATAATTCACCCCTCCACTTT; cdr3_aa: CASSQDATGEGYNSPLHF
v_call: TRBV9; clone_size: -; d_call: TRBD2; j_call: TRBJ2-7; cdr3_nt: TGTGCCAGCACGCATCGGGGACTAGCGGAAAATACTACCTACGAGCAGTACTTC; cdr3_aa: CASTHRGLAENTTYEQYF
v_call: TRBV10-2; clone_size: -; d_call: -; j_call: TRBJ1-6; cdr3_nt: TGCGCCAGCATCCAAGGGACTGGGAATTCACCCCTCCACTTT; cdr3_aa: CASIQGTGNSPLHF
v_call: TRBV5-6; clone_size: -; d_call: TRBD2; j_call: TRBJ2-5; cdr3_nt: TGTGCCAGCAGCTGGACCACGGGGGGGCCAGAGACCCAGTACTTC; cdr3_aa: CASSWTTGGPETQYF
v_call: TRBV5-5; clone_size: -; d_call: TRBD1; j_call: TRBJ1-3; cdr3_nt: TGTGCCAGCAGCTCGGTCACCGGGACAGGGGTAGGAAACACCATATATTTT; cdr3_aa: CASSSVTGTGVGNTIYF
v_call: TRBV25-1; clone_size: few; d_call: -; j_call: TRBJ1-6; cdr3_nt: TGTGCCAGCAGTGAATCGAGGAAAAGGAATTCACCCCTCCACTTT; cdr3_aa: CASSESRKRNSPLHF
v_call: TRBV7-6; clone_size: -; d_call: -; j_call: TRBJ2-5; cdr3_nt: TGTGCCAGCAGCCCCCCCGCGGAGACCCAGTACTTC; cdr3_aa: CASSPPAETQYF
v_call: TRBV6-1; clone_size: -; d_call: -; j_call: TRBJ1-1; cdr3_nt: TGTGCCAGCAGTGATGTAGACAATGAAGCTTTCTTT; cdr3_aa: CASSDVDNEAFF
v_call: TRBV25-1; clone_size: -; d_call: -; j_call: TRBJ2-5; cdr3_nt: TGTGCCAGCAGTGAAACGACTGTTCCTACAGGGACCCAGTACTTC; cdr3_aa: CASSETTVPTGTQYF
v_call: TRBV4-1; clone_size: -; d_call: TRBD2; j_call: TRBJ2-5; cdr3_nt: TGCGCCAGCAGCCAAGATCCGCCTAGCGGACAAGAGACCCAGTACTTC; cdr3_aa: CASSQDPPSGQETQYF
v_call: TRBV5-6; clone_size: -; d_call: -; j_call: TRBJ2-2; cdr3_nt: TGTGCCAGCAGCTTGGCCACGGTCTACGGGGAGCTGTTTTTT; cdr3_aa: CASSLATVYGELFF
v_call: TRBV3-1/TRBV3-2; clone_size: -; d_call: -; j_call: TRBJ1-6; cdr3_nt: TGTGCCAGCAGGGATCGGGGGGCGGGGAATTCACCCCTCCACTTT; cdr3_aa: CASRDRGAGNSPLHF
v_call: TRBV10-3; clone_size: -; d_call: -; j_call: TRBJ1-2; cdr3_nt: TGTGCCATCAGTGAGTCGAGAGGGTCAGCTGGCTACACCTTC; cdr3_aa: CAISESRGSAGYTF
v_call: TRBV7-6; clone_size: -; d_call: -; j_call: TRBJ2-5; cdr3_nt: TGTGCCAGCAGCTTAGCCGGGACTGGAGAGACCCAGTACTTC; cdr3_aa: CASSLAGTGETQYF
v_call: TRBV11-2; clone_size: -; d_call: -; j_call: TRBJ1-2; cdr3_nt: TGTGCCAGCAAAAGAATGGCTGGAGTCTATGGCTACACCTTC; cdr3_aa: CASKRMAGVYGYTF
v_call: TRBV5-1; clone_size: -; d_call: -; j_call: TRBJ2-2; cdr3_nt: TGCGCCAGCAGTCGGTATGGGCAACCGAACACCGGGGAGCTGTTTTTT; cdr3_aa: CASSRYGQPNTGELFF
v_call: TRBV2; clone_size: -; d_call: TRBD1; j_call: TRBJ1-4; cdr3_nt: TGTGCCAGCACTCCGCAGGGACAGGGGGGTTTTTTT; cdr3_aa: CASTPQGQGGFF
v_call: TRBV19; clone_size: -; d_call: -; j_call: TRBJ1-6; cdr3_nt: TGTGCCAGTAGTATGTGGGGCAGCTCCTATAATTCACCCCTCCACTTT; cdr3_aa: CASSMWGSSYNSPLHF
v_call: TRBV9; clone_size: -; d_call: -; j_call: TRBJ1-6; cdr3_nt: TGTGCCAGCAGCGCTCGAGTAAATTCACCCCTCCACTTT; cdr3_aa: CASSARVNSPLHF
v_call: TRBV4-1; clone_size: -; d_call: TRBD1; j_call: TRBJ1-2; cdr3_nt: TGCGCCAGCAGCCAAACCGGGACAGGGGGGTCCGGCTACACCTTC; cdr3_aa: CASSQTGTGGSGYTF
v_call: TRBV18; clone_size: -; d_call: TRBD1; j_call: TRBJ1-5; cdr3_nt: TGTGCCAGCTCACCGATCGGCCATACAGGGGGCGCGGGGCAGCCCCAGCATTTT; cdr3_aa: CASSPIGHTGGAGQPQHF
v_call: TRBV19; clone_size: -; d_call: TRBD1; j_call: TRBJ2-1; cdr3_nt: TGTGCCAGTAGTATAGCGGGACAGGGCAATGAGCAGTTCTTC; cdr3_aa: CASSIAGQGNEQFF
v_call: TRBV7-6; clone_size: -; d_call: -; j_call: TRBJ1-4; cdr3_nt: TGTGCCAGCAGCTTAGAATGGGCAGCAACTAATGAAAAACTGTTTTTT; cdr3_aa: CASSLEWAATNEKLFF
v_call: TRBV12-5; clone_size: -; d_call: -; j_call: TRBJ1-3; cdr3_nt: TGTGCTAGTGGGGAGTCGTGGGACACCATATATTTT; cdr3_aa: CASGESWDTIYF
v_call: TRBV9; clone_size: -; d_call: -; j_call: TRBJ1-1; cdr3_nt: TGTGCCAGCAGCGTCCGTGCGGGGGACACTGAAGCTTTCTTT; cdr3_aa: CASSVRAGDTEAFF